This TCR beta chain was recovered during a study of T cell responses to AZD1222 COVID-19 vaccine. Germline V gene lookup returns CDR1 SGDLS and CDR2 YYNGEE. The CDR3 has 14 amino acids. Trimming cost V 2 bases and J 1 base, with 4 bases left between them. Profiling relied on immunoSEQ multiplex PCR, and the TCRdb table lists in-frame clones only, not all of them. The repertoire holds around 130,000 clones, with 75% to 95% as singletons. A remark on this clone: The antigen remains undetermined.

The study's findings and limits: Vaccine-related CD4 TCRs covered spike, predominating at 160-218 and 743-854.

The sample consisted of peripheral blood, taken on day 0 of AZD1222 vaccination. V and J are TRBV9 and TRBJ1-6; the D is unclear. This TCR was recovered from an adult in good health. The CDR3 DNA follows: TGTGCCAGCAGCGTGGAGTCCTATAATTCACCCCTCCACTTT. Protein sequence: CASSVESYNSPLHF.